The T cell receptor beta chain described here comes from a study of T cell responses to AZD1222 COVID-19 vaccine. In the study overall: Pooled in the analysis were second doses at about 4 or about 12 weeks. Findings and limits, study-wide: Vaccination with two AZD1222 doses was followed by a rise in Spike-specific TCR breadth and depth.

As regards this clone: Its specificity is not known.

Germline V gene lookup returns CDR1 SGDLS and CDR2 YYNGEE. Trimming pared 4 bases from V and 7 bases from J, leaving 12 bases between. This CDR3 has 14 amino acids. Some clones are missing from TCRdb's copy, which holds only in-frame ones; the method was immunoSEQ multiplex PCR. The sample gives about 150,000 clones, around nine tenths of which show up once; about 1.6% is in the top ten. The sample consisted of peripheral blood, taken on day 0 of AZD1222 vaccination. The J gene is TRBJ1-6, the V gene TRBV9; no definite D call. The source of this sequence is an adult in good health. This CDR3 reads CASSLGRENSPLHF. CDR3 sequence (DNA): TGTGCCAGCAGCCTTGGACGGGAGAATTCACCCCTCCACTTT.